These 28 T cell receptor beta chains were sequenced from one sample in a study of T-cell reconstitution after alpha-beta-depleted transplantation in children. Researchers prepared the TCRbeta library using unique molecular identifiers, the study reports. TCRdb reanalysed the PCR reads using MiXCR and keeps one entry per CDR3 protein. The sample has about 270,000 distinct CDR3 sequences; more than 8% are singletons. Material: PBMCs from the stem cell graft donor, obtained from the stem cell graft. Receptors originate from a human donor who donated a stem cell graft to a child with SCID.

In this sample, this clonotype turned up a few times. The V and J genes are TRBV20-1 and TRBJ1-2; 8 bases are a match to TRBD1. The CDR3 has 13 residues. Germline V gene data show CDR1 as DFQATT and CDR2 as SNEGSKA (reference sequence). With V trimmed by 3 bases and J by 8 bases, 8 bases remained unmatched. The CDR3 here is CSAREDRDEGYTF. CDR3 sequence (DNA): TGCAGTGCTAGGGAGGACAGGGACGAAGGCTACACCTTC.

This clonotype came up a few times. The chain couples TRBV18 to TRBJ2-3; D unclear. The ends were cut back, 6 bases at V and 0 bases at J, with 13 bases in the middle. The CDR3 has 15 residues. The germline V gene encodes CDR1 KGHSH and CDR2 LQKENI. CDR3 nucleotides: TGTGCCAGCTCTCCCCCCGCAAGCAGCACAGATACGCAGTATTTT. Amino acids: CASSPPASSTDTQYF.

V and J are TRBV20-1 and TRBJ2-7, with 8 bases fitting TRBD1. Germline lookup yields CDR1 DFQATT and CDR2 SNEGSKA (reference sequence). With 5 bases clipped from V and 3 bases from J, the junction kept 6 bases outside the gene matches. This CDR3 comprises 13 residues. The CDR3 is CSAGDRTDYEQYF. Written as DNA, the CDR3 is TGCAGTGCTGGGGACAGGACGGACTACGAGCAGTACTTC.

This clonotype was recorded a few times. The chain has TRBV7-3 and TRBJ2-3; the D call may be TRBD1 or TRBD2 (5 bases each). Germline V gives CDR1 SGHTA, CDR2 FQGTGA. The CDR3 consists of 14 residues. V was shortened by 2 bases and J by 4 bases, with 10 bases between the two germline ends. The CDR3 region has the DNA TGTGCCAGCAGCTTAGGGGGAGCCGCAGATACGCAGTATTTT. It translates to CASSLGGAADTQYF.

This clonotype was detected many times. The J gene is TRBJ2-2, the V gene TRBV27, with D unclear. Germline lookup yields CDR1 MNHEY and CDR2 SMNVEV (reference sequence). V was clipped by 5 bases and J by 4 bases, with 5 bases between them. The CDR3 is made up of 12 amino acids. CDR3 loop: CASSLITGELFF. The CDR3 DNA reads as TGTGCCAGCAGTCTGATCACCGGGGAGCTGTTTTTT.

The V call is TRBV4-2, the J call TRBJ2-7, with 12 bases fitting TRBD2. Germline trimming cut 0 bases from V and 8 bases from J; bases unmatched to any gene: 5. Germline V gene lookup returns CDR1 LGHNA and CDR2 YNFKEQ. The CDR3 extends over 15 amino acids. The CDR3 bases are TGTGCCAGCAGCCAAGATCCTAGCGGGGGGGCTCAGCAGTACTTC. This sequence encodes CASSQDPSGGAQQYF.

There are many counts of this clonotype. The rearrangement uses TRBV7-9 and TRBJ2-1; TRBD1 aligns across 7 bases. The CDR3 has 20 residues. Germline V CDR1 and CDR2: SEHNR, FQNEAQ (reference sequence). V lost 5 bases and J lost 7; bases outside the gene matches: 26. Here the CDR3 DNA reads TGTGCCAGCAGCCGTGGGCCAGGGGGTATCAAACTGCAGGCAGGGAATGAGCAGTTCTTC. Protein sequence: CASSRGPGGIKLQAGNEQFF. Supplemented by reference TRBV7-9 and TRBJ2-1, the full variable domain reads DTGVSQNPRHKITKRGQNVTFRCDPISEHNRLYWYRQTLGQGPEFLTYFQNEAQLEKSRLLSDRFSAERPKGSFSTLEIQRTEQGDSAMYLCASSRGPGGIKLQAGNEQFFGPGTRLTVL.

This clonotype appeared a few times. The chain joins TRBV27 to TRBJ2-3; D is tentatively TRBD1 or TRBD2 (5 bases each). The CDR3 contains 11 residues. V lost 10 bases and J 6 bases, leaving 11 bases between the germline ends. Germline-derived CDR1 and CDR2 are MNHEY and SMNVEV (reference sequence). The CDR3 sequence is CAIRGPDTQYF. DNA for the CDR3: TGTGCCATTCGGGGCCCTGATACGCAGTATTTT.

This clonotype was seen repeatedly, ten times or more. The genes are TRBV14 and TRBJ2-2; D gene uncertain. The CDR3 spans 13 residues. CDR1 is SGHDN and CDR2 is FVKESK in the germline V gene. V shed 4 bases and J shed 1 base, with 4 bases lying between them. CDR3 in amino acids: CASSRGNTGELFF. CDR3 sequence (DNA): TGTGCCAGCAGCCGGGGGAACACCGGGGAGCTGTTTTTT. The full variable domain, its missing parts supplied by reference TRBV14 and TRBJ2-2, is EAGVTQFPSHSVIEKGQTVTLRCDPISGHDNLYWYRRVMGKEIKFLLHFVKESKQDESGMPNNRFLAERTGGTYSTLKVQPAELEDSGVYFCASSRGNTGELFFGEGSRLTVL.

The gene calls are TRBV12-3 or TRBV12-4 and TRBJ2-5; possible D gene TRBD1, 6 bases. The V and J ends lost 5 bases and 5 bases respectively, with 18 bases between them. The CDR3 is made up of 15 amino acids. The CDR3 spells CASSQPIGGRETQYF. CDR3 nucleotide sequence: TGTGCCAGCAGTCAACCTATTGGGGGCAGGGAGACCCAGTACTTC.

The CDR3 DNA follows: TGTGCCAGCTCACCCTCCGGGACAGGGAGGGATGAGCAGTTCTTC. Translation gives CASSPSGTGRDEQFF. V usage is TRBV18 and J usage is TRBJ2-1, with 9 nucleotides matching TRBD1. From germline, CDR1 is KGHSH and CDR2 LQKENI. Germline trimming cut 3 bases from V and 8 bases from J; bases unmatched to any gene: 8. The CDR3 spans 15 residues.

This clonotype has a handful of counts. In DNA, the CDR3 is TGTGCCAGCGTAGGGAGGACGTCAGACCCCTACGAGCAGTACTTC. It yields the protein CASVGRTSDPYEQYF. The chain joins TRBV6-1 to TRBJ2-7, with a possible D match to TRBD2 (6 bases). The CDR3 is made up of 15 amino acids. CDR1 MNHNS and CDR2 SASEGT come from the germline V gene. With 8 bases removed from V and 2 bases from J, the gap between germline ends came to 19 bases.

The chain uses TRBV6-1 and TRBJ2-7; 12 nucleotides align to TRBD2. This CDR3 is built from 15 residues. Germline CDR1 reads MNHNS; CDR2 reads SASEGT. Trimming took 4 bases from V and 3 from J; bases not matched to a gene: 4. CDR3: CASSAPLAGGYEQYF. As DNA, the CDR3 is TGTGCCAGCAGTGCCCCACTAGCGGGGGGCTACGAGCAGTACTTC.

Turning to this clonotype: Given a much more abundant clone one base away, this may be a read error. The chain couples TRBV5-5 to TRBJ1-5; perhaps TRBD1 as D (6 bases). Germline V gene lookup returns CDR1 SGHKS and CDR2 YYEKEE (reference sequence). V lost 4 bases and J 3 bases, leaving 8 bases between the germline ends. There are 13 residues in the CDR3. The DNA of the CDR3 is TGTGCCAGCAGCCGGGACACCAATCAGCCCCAGCATTTT. Residues: CASSRDTNQPQHF. The full variable domain, rest sourced from reference TRBV5-5 and TRBJ1-5, is DAGVTQSPTHLIKTRGQQVTLRCSPISGHKSVSWYQQVLGQGPQFIFQYYEKEERGRGNFPDRFSARQFPNYSSELNVNALLLGDSALYLCASSRDTNQPQHFGDGTRLSIL.

In this sample, this clonotype turned up a few times. The chain has TRBV12-3 or TRBV12-4 and TRBJ1-6; the match to TRBD1 covers 12 bases. This CDR3 is 16 amino acids long. V lost 5 bases to trimming and J lost 10 bases; unmatched junction nucleotides: 9. The CDR3 nucleotides are TGTGCCAGCAGTACGGGGACAGGGGGCGCAGAATCACCCCTCCACTTT. It specifies CASSTGTGGAESPLHF.

There are a few counts of this clonotype. The gene calls are TRBV25-1 and TRBJ2-7; D is possibly TRBD2 (6 bases). Looked up from germline, CDR1 is MGHDK and CDR2 is SYGVNS. The CDR3 is made up of 14 amino acids. The V and J ends lost 3 bases and 0 bases respectively, with 9 bases between them. This CDR3 is CASSDEGGSYEQYF. CDR3 coding DNA: TGTGCCAGCAGTGATGAGGGAGGCTCCTACGAGCAGTACTTC.

In its sample, this clonotype was seen many times. The genes are TRBV1 and TRBJ2-3. TRBV1 is listed as a pseudogene. This CDR3 has 14 amino acids. CDR3 in DNA: TGCACCAGCCTCGGGGGTGCTAGCACAGATACGCAGTATTTT. It yields the protein CTSLGGASTDTQYF.

This clonotype was observed a handful of times. This chain joins TRBV5-1 and TRBJ1-1; tentatively, D is TRBD1 (5 bases). This CDR3 region has 12 residues. Germline V lookup: CDR1 SGHRS, CDR2 YFSETQ. V lost 6 bases to trimming and J lost 8 bases, with 14 bases between them. DNA of the CDR3: TGCGCCAGCACCTCTCAGGGAAGGGAAGCTTTCTTT. It encodes CASTSQGREAFF.

This clonotype was seen only a few times. The rearrangement links TRBV29-1 to TRBJ2-7, with D perhaps TRBD1 (5 bases). The CDR3 is made up of 15 amino acids. Trimming cost V 0 bases and J 2 bases, with 14 bases left between them. Germline V gives CDR1 SQVTM, CDR2 ANQGSEA. The CDR3 DNA reads TGCAGCGTTGAAGAAAGGGGTACAAAGCCCTACGAGCAGTACTTC. Its translation: CSVEERGTKPYEQYF.

The J gene is TRBJ2-3, the V gene TRBV5-1; D might be TRBD1 or TRBD2, each matching 5 bases. V was clipped by 0 bases and J by 2 bases, with 10 bases between them. Germline V gene sequence: CDR1 SGHRS, CDR2 YFSETQ. The CDR3 is 15 residues long. The CDR3 sequence is CASSLAGRNTDTQYF. In DNA form, the CDR3 reads TGCGCCAGCAGCTTGGCGGGGCGAAACACAGATACGCAGTATTTT.

This clonotype has ten or more counts. This chain connects TRBV20-1 to TRBJ2-3; D uncertain. CDR1 and CDR2 (germline): DFQATT, SNEGSKA (reference sequence). The V and J ends lost 5 bases and 0 bases respectively, with 9 bases between them. There are 13 residues in the CDR3. CDR3 residues: CSAGALSTDTQYF. CDR3 in DNA: TGCAGTGCTGGCGCGCTTAGCACAGATACGCAGTATTTT.

Details on this clonotype: This may come from a read error, since a much larger clone is one base off. This sequence joins TRBV5-8 and TRBJ2-3, with D perhaps matching TRBD2 (5 bases). Trimming pared 6 bases from V and 4 bases from J, leaving 15 bases between. The germline gives CDR1 SGHTS, CDR2 YDEGEE. The length of the CDR3 is 14 residues. The CDR3 here is CASMDEGLADTQYF. In DNA, the CDR3 is TGTGCCAGCATGGACGAGGGTTTAGCAGATACGCAGTATTTT.

This clonotype has more than one count but fewer than ten. The chain couples TRBV3-1 to TRBJ2-1; D is uncertain. CDR1 is LGHDT, CDR2 YNNKEL, per germline (reference sequence). V was cut by 4 bases and J by 0 bases, with 10 bases left in between. The CDR3 is made up of 15 amino acids. The CDR3 protein is CASSPSSGSYNEQFF. The CDR3 coding sequence is TGTGCCAGCAGCCCCAGCTCAGGCTCCTACAATGAGCAGTTCTTC.

This chain links TRBV11-1 with TRBJ1-6, with 9 bases that match TRBD1. From germline, CDR1 is SGHAT and CDR2 FQDESV (reference sequence). The CDR3 extends over 14 amino acids. The junction had 7 bases not matched to a gene; V was cut back by 5 bases and J by 11 bases. The CDR3, as DNA: TGTGCCAGCAGCACACAGGGGGCTGGAACACCCCTCCACTTT. It encodes CASSTQGAGTPLHF.

This clonotype has a count of ten or more. This chain connects TRBV10-3 to TRBJ2-3; 8 bases line up with TRBD2. The CDR3 runs to 17 residues. V lost 2 bases, J lost 1 base, and 8 bases stayed unmatched. Germline CDR1 is ENHRY and CDR2 is SYGVKD. The CDR3 DNA sequence: TGTGCCATCAGTGAGGTCCGGCGGGGGGCCGGCACAGATACGCAGTATTTT. It codes for CAISEVRRGAGTDTQYF.

The V call is TRBV5-6, the J call TRBJ1-5; TRBD1 aligns across 7 bases. J was trimmed by 6 bases and V by 1 base; bases with no gene match: 4. CDR1 SGHDT and CDR2 YYEEEE come from the germline V gene. This CDR3 has 14 amino acids. The CDR3 DNA reads TGTGCCAGCAGCTTGAAGACAGGGCTTCAGCCCCAGCATTTT. As protein: CASSLKTGLQPQHF.

This clonotype was counted a few times. This chain links TRBV5-5 with TRBJ1-2; D is uncertain. V gave up 4 bases and J gave up 2 bases, with 9 bases separating them. CDR3 length: 13 amino acids. The germline gives CDR1 SGHKS, CDR2 YYEKEE (reference sequence). The CDR3 nucleotides read TGTGCCAGCAGCGCGGAATGGAACTATGGCTACACCTTC. It yields the protein CASSAEWNYGYTF.

This clonotype was found a few times. J is TRBJ2-5 and V is TRBV20-1; 8 nucleotides match TRBD1. The CDR3 contains 13 residues. V was pared by 5 bases and J by 1 base, with 3 bases of the junction left unmatched. CDR1 and CDR2 from the germline V gene are DFQATT and SNEGSKA (reference sequence). This CDR3 reads CSAWTGRQETQYF. CDR3 sequence (DNA): TGCAGTGCTTGGACAGGGCGCCAAGAGACCCAGTACTTC.